The clone carrying this T cell receptor beta chain rates as medium-sized (0.01 to 0.1%). The antigen remains undetermined. The data derive from a study of T cell repertoires in ileal Crohn's disease. The wider study: Median disease duration was 7.9 years; 35% smoked at surgery.

The study's findings and limits: Mucosal expansions were suggested to be mainly CD8 T cells.

The table came from immunoSEQ multiplex PCR; TCRdb's copy has only in-frame clones and leaves some out. Among some 14,000 clones listed, roughly 80% were seen once. Sequencing was done on a sample of ileal tissue. This receptor was taken from an adult with Crohn's disease.

Here the CDR3 DNA reads TGTGCCAGCAGCTTACGGAGCACCGGGGAGCTGTTTTTT. This gives the protein CASSLRSTGELFF. This chain uses TRBV7-3 with TRBJ2-2; no definite D call. CDR1 and CDR2 from the germline V gene are SGHTA and FQGTGA. This CDR3 comprises 13 residues. The ends were cut back, 2 bases at V and 4 bases at J, with 5 bases in the middle.